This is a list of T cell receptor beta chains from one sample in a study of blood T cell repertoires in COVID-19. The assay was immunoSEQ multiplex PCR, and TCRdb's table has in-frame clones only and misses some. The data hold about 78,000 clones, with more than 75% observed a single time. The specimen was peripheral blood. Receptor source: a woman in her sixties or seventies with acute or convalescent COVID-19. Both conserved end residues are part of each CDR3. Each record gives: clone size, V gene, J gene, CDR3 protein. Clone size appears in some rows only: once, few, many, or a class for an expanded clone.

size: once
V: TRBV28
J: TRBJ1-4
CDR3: CASSAQGGVLKEKLFF

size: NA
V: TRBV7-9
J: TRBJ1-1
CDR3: CASSPQGMGTEAFF

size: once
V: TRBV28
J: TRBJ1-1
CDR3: CASSFQGNTEAFF

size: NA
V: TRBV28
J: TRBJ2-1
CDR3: CASSLNSGRQSEQFF

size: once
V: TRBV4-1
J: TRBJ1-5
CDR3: CASSHSGVSRQPQHF

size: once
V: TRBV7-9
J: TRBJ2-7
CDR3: CASRVGGANYEQYF

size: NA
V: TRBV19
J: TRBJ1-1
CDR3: CASSMSGGSVFEAFF

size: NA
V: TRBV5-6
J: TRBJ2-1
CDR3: CASSLPLAGGHNEQFF

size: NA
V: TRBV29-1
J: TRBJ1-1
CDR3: CSVQELNTEAFF

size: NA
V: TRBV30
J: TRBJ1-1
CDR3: CAWSSFGQGEAFF

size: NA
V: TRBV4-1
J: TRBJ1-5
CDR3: CASSNTGNSNQPQHF

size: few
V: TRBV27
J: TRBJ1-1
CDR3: CASHDRGPVTEAFF

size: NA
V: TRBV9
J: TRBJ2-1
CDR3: CASSLGVLAGAGDEQFF

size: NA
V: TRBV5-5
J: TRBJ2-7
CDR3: CASSLNSRQGAYEQYF

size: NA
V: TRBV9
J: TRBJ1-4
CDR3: CASSGTGRNEKLFF

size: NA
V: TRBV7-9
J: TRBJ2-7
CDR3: CASSTGGESYEQYF

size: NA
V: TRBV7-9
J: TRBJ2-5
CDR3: CASSLAGGYQETQYF

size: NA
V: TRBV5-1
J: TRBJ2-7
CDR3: CASSPDIAYEQYF

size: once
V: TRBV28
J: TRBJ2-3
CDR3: CASSFGDTQYF

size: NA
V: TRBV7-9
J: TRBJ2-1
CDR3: CASSLENQNEFF

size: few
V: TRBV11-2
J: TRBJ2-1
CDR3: CASSLSRVGFGEQFF

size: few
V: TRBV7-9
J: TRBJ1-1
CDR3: CASSQAQGWAEAFF

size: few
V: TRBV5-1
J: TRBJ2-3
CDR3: CASSLGGLALTDTQYF

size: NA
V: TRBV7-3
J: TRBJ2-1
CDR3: CASSPSGNEQFF

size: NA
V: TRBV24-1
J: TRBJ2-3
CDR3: CATSDPGTSGRANAPLDTQYF

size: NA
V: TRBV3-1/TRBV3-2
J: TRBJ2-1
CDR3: CASSQAGGGYYNEQFF

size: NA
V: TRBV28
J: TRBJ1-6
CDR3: CASSLGQGLYNSPLHF

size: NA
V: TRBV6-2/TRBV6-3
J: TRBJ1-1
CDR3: CASSPDRDTEAFF

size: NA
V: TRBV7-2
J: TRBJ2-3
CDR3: CASSLASGGADTQYF

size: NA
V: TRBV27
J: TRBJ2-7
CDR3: CASSLSGSYEQYF

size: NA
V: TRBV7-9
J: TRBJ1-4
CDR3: CASSLVGDPYTTNEKLFF

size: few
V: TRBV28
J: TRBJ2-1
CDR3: CASSPEDSYNEQFF

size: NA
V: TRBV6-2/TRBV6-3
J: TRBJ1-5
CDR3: CASSYSQTSNQPQHF

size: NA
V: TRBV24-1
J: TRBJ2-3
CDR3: CATSDLRTGRSTDTQYF

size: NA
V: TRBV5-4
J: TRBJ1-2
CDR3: CASSQDTYGYTF

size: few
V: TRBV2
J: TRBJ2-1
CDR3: CASRGDFSYNEQFF

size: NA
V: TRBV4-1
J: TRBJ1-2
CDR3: CASSPGQGPNYGYTF

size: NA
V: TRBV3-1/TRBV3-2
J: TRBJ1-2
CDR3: CASSQDRARGRDGYTF

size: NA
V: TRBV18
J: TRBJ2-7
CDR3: CASSPAQGPYEQYF

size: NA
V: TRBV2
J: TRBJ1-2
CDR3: CASSEFNRRDGYTF

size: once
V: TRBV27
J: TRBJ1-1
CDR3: CASSPPGASTEAFF

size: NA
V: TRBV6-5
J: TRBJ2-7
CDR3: CASSYSVSGGYEQYF

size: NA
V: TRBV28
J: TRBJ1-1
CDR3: CATLEGGQTNTEAFF

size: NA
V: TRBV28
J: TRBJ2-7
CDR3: CASSLWGTGGYEQYF

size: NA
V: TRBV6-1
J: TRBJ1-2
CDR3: CASSEPARGRRYGYTF

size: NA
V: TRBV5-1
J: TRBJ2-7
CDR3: CASSLGLAGPYEQYF